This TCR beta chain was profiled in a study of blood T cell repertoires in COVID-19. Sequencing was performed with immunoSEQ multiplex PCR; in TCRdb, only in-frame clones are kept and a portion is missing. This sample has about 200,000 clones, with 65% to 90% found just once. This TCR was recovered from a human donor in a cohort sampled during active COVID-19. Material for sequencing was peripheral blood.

CDR3: CASSEAWTAGAYEQYF. The DNA of the CDR3 is TGTGCCAGCAGTGAAGCTTGGACAGCGGGAGCCTACGAGCAGTACTTC. The chain uses TRBV6-1 and TRBJ2-7; 8 bases agree with TRBD2. There are 16 residues in the CDR3. After removal of 0 bases from V and 2 bases from J, the junction contained 6 bases not matched to a gene. The germline CDR1 and CDR2 sequences are MNHNS and SASEGT.